The present T cell receptor (beta chain) was sequenced within a study of cytomegalovirus exposure and HLA in healthy donors. Germline values: CDR1 LGHNA, CDR2 YNFKEQ. Unmatched junction bases numbered 2, after V lost 6 bases and J lost 6 bases. The CDR3 sequence is 13 residues long. Sequencing was performed with immunoSEQ multiplex PCR; in TCRdb, only in-frame clones are kept and a portion is missing. The sample has 150,000 to 200,000 clones, 85% seen once. Material for sequencing was PBMCs. The TCR was taken from a young man in good health and CMV-seropositive. This chain connects TRBV4-2 to TRBJ2-1, with 10 bases matching TRBD2. CDR3 protein: CASRSSGSNEQFF. In nucleotides, the CDR3 is TGTGCCAGCAGATCTAGCGGGAGCAATGAGCAGTTCTTC.